The clone carrying this T cell receptor (beta chain) showed up just a few times. The sample is drawn from a study of long-term antiretroviral therapy in people with HIV. It was version v3.0 of the immunoSEQ assay that was run at survey level. Generated by immunoSEQ multiplex PCR, the TCRdb table keeps only in-frame clones and is missing some. Altogether about 18,000 clones are present, 78% being singletons, with the ten largest covering roughly 13%. The CDR3 covers 13 residues. V dropped 0 bases and J dropped 9 bases, with 9 bases sitting between them. Germline CDR1 MGHRA, CDR2 YSYEKL. J is TRBJ2-1 and V is TRBV4-1; the D is unclear. This sequence was found in a woman aged 45-60 years with HIV. Source: unsorted PBMCs, taken 0.3 years after starting antiretroviral therapy. The CDR3 spells CASSQDTRVEQFF. CDR3 DNA sequence: TGCGCCAGCAGCCAAGATACCCGAGTTGAGCAGTTCTTC.